Below are 11 T cell receptor beta chains sequenced from a single sample in a study of blood T cell repertoires in COVID-19 (dated by TCRdb to the early 2020s). The library came from the immunoSEQ multiplex PCR assay. The table was pulled from immuneACCESS by TCRdb, which kept in-frame rearrangements only. Such tables lose some clones; where checked, under half of the loss comes from unresolved V genes, and the rest has no known cause. The sample contains 380,000 or so clones, roughly 88% of them found a single time. The ten most abundant clones make up approximately 0.96% of the sample. Sequencing input: PBMCs or T cells enriched from blood (not recorded which). These receptors were taken from a woman in her 30s with acute COVID-19.

This chain connects TRBV5-5 to TRBJ1-6; TRBD1 is a possible D gene (5 bases). Germline CDR1 is SGHKS and CDR2 is YYEKEE (reference sequence). The length of the CDR3 is 14 residues. V was trimmed by 4 bases and J by 10 bases, leaving 15 bases between them. The CDR3 spells CASSAGGTESPLHF. In DNA, the CDR3 is TGTGCCAGCAGCGCCGGGGGTACGGAGTCACCCCTCCACTTT.

The chain uses TRBV30 and TRBJ1-3; no reliable D call. Germline CDR1 GTSNPN, CDR2 SVGIG (reference sequence). This CDR3 spans 15 amino acids. The germline V and J ends were trimmed by 3 bases and 1 base, with 13 bases remaining between them. The CDR3 region has the DNA TGTGCCTGGAGAGAACGGGGAAATTCTGGAAACACCATATATTTT. As protein: CAWRERGNSGNTIYF.

This clone has more than one count but fewer than ten. The J gene is TRBJ2-1, the V gene TRBV6-4; 9 bases are shared with TRBD2. The CDR3 is made up of 14 amino acids. V was clipped by 4 bases and J by 4 bases; unmatched bases: 2. Germline V gives CDR1 MRHNA, CDR2 SNTAGT. The chain's CDR3 is CASSASGAYNEQFF. For the CDR3, the DNA is TGTGCCAGCAGTGCTAGCGGGGCGTACAATGAGCAGTTCTTC.

The rearrangement links TRBV4-1 to TRBJ2-1; 10 bases agree with TRBD2. The junction had 7 bases not matched to a gene; V was cut back by 1 base and J by 4 bases. CDR1 is MGHRA, CDR2 YSYEKL, per germline. The CDR3 consists of 17 residues. The CDR3 nucleotides are TGCGCCAGCAGCCAAGTCGCTAGCGGGGGCAGTTACAATGAGCAGTTCTTC. Translation: CASSQVASGGSYNEQFF.

This chain joins TRBV10-3 and TRBJ2-2, with D possibly TRBD1 on 5 matching bases. Germline CDR1 reads ENHRY; CDR2 reads SYGVKD. The ends were cut back, 0 bases at V and 5 bases at J, with 10 bases in the middle. CDR3 length: 15 residues. The CDR3 nucleotides are TGTGCCATCAGTGAGTCGCAGGGTAGGACCGGGGAGCTGTTTTTT. It encodes CAISESQGRTGELFF.

The chain couples TRBV10-2 to TRBJ2-7; tentatively, D is TRBD1 (5 bases). This CDR3 contains 14 residues. V shed 5 bases and J shed 5 bases, with 16 bases lying between them. The V gene's germline CDR1 is WSHSY and CDR2 SAAADI. CDR3 sequence reads: CASSRREGLDEQYF. The DNA of the CDR3 is TGCGCCAGCAGTCGCAGGGAAGGATTGGACGAGCAGTACTTC.

Written as DNA, the CDR3 is TGCGCCAGCAGTCAACAGGGGGCATCTAATTCACCCCTCCACTTT. Translated, it gives CASSQQGASNSPLHF. The chain is built from TRBV5-1 and TRBJ1-6; 9 nucleotides match TRBD1. Germline V gene data show CDR1 as SGHRS and CDR2 as YFSETQ. Trimming cost V 5 bases and J 6 bases; bases outside gene matches: 6. The CDR3 runs to 15 residues.

V gene TRBV7-9 combines with J gene TRBJ2-7; D is possibly TRBD1 (5 bases). The V end was cut by 8 bases, the J end by 2 bases, with 16 bases between. Germline CDR1 SEHNR, CDR2 FQNEAQ (reference sequence). This CDR3 has 14 residues. The CDR3 region is CASVTSGNTYEQYF. Written as DNA, the CDR3 is TGTGCCAGCGTCACCTCAGGGAACACCTACGAGCAGTACTTC.

The chain is built from TRBV20-1 and TRBJ2-3; TRBD2 matches at 9 bases. In germline, CDR1 is DFQATT, CDR2 SNEGSKA (reference sequence). Unmatched junction bases numbered 6, after V lost 3 bases and J lost 2 bases. This CDR3 is built from 15 residues. The DNA for the CDR3 is TGCAGTGCTAGTCTGACTAGCGGATACACAGATACGCAGTATTTT. Translation gives CSASLTSGYTDTQYF.

The sample holds a few counts of this clone. The chain recombines TRBV7-8 with TRBJ1-5; 10 bases are shared with TRBD1. CDR3 length: 15 amino acids. The J segment lost 6 bases and the V segment lost 4 bases, leaving 6 bases of the junction unmatched. Germline CDR1 reads SGHVS; CDR2 reads FQNEAQ. CDR3 coding DNA: TGTGCCAGCAGCTCCCGGGACAGGGGCACTCAGCCCCAGCATTTT. This codes for CASSSRDRGTQPQHF.

CDR3 region: CASSLVGAANSPLHF. Here the CDR3 DNA reads TGTGCCAGCAGCTTAGTGGGCGCCGCGAATTCACCCCTCCACTTT. The rearrangement joins TRBV7-2 to TRBJ1-6; unclear D gene. V dropped 1 base and J dropped 7 bases, with 11 bases sitting between them. Germline CDR1 is SGHTA and CDR2 is FQGNSA. The CDR3 is 15 residues long.